The sequence of this T cell receptor (beta chain) was determined in a study of OX40 agonist ivuxolimab in advanced cancers. The germline V gene has CDR1 MNHEY and CDR2 SMNVEV (reference sequence). The CDR3 has 15 amino acids. The germline V and J ends were trimmed by 4 bases and 4 bases, with 16 bases remaining between them. If patients had autoimmune disease history or systemic immunosuppression, they were excluded. Clones were read by immunoSEQ multiplex PCR, and TCRdb kept only the in-frame ones, dropping some. The top ten hold 0.76% of the sample, which has 76,000 or so clones, about 89% seen once.

This TCR derives from an adult with an advanced solid tumor such as melanoma, head and neck, liver or kidney cancer. The sequencing here drew on CD4+ or CD8+ T cells sorted from blood, taken in a trial of the OX40 agonist ivuxolimab. The chain carries TRBV27 and TRBJ1-2; D might be TRBD1 (6 bases). The CDR3 is CASSSTGQTSYGYTF. The CDR3 DNA sequence: TGTGCCAGCAGTTCAACGGGACAAACTTCCTATGGCTACACCTTC.